This entry is about one T cell receptor beta chain. This sample was included in a study of T cells in tuberculosis. Overall study: T cells were selected with CD1B tetramers loaded with glucose monomycolate.

After thawing and overnight rest, PBMC were stained with GMM-loaded CD1B tetramer, viability dye and anti-CD3 for sorting. C32 glucose monomycolate from Rhodococcus equi was loaded onto the CD1B tetramers. PBMC for tetramer sorting were first depleted of CD14-expressing monocytes. Tetramer-negative cells, about 94,000 per donor, were also sorted. Sequencing of TCR-alpha and TCR-beta chains was unpaired. Measured with immunoSEQ multiplex PCR; TCRdb has only the in-frame clones, and not every one. This table holds roughly 92,000 clones, roughly 93% found once. The source is an adult woman with latent tuberculosis. Sequencing was done on a sample of CD1b-GMM tetramer-negative cells sorted from PBMCs.

The CDR3 DNA reads TGTGCCAGCACACAGGGGGCAAGGGAGCAGTACTTC. Translated, it gives CASTQGAREQYF. The chain employs TRBV6-6 and TRBJ2-7; 9 bases map to TRBD1. The ends lost 7 bases at V and 7 bases at J; junction bases unmatched: 5. Germline CDR1 reads MNHNY; CDR2 reads SVGAGI (reference sequence). CDR3 length equals 12 residues.